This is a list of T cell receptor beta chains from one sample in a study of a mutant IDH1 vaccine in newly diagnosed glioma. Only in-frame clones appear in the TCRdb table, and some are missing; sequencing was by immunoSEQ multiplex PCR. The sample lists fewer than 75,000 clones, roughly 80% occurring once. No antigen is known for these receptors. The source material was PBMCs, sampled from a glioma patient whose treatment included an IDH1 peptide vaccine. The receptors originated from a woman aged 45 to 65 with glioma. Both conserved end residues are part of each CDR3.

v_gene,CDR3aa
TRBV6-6,CASSLGADNQPQHF
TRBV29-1,CSVVPMAGATNEQFF
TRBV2,CASNPTSGGRETQYF
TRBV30,CAWSVRGDGNTIYF
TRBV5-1,CASSPSITGVSEQYF
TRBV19,CASSTRDTTYEQYF
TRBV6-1,CATYGGTFLNTEAFF
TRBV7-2,CASRRRAGELFF
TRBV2,CASRGTGPVTDTQYF
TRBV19,CASSIGAGIRNTEAFF
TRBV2,CASSEGTGEAEQYF
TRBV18,CASSLTLGEKLFF
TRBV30,CAWIRGGWSGANVLTF
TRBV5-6,CASSTGQLSYGYTF
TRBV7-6,CASSEVQGFGEQFF
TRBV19,CATTRPSNTEAFF
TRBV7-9,CASSLRQGANYGYTF
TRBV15,CATSSGTANQPQHF
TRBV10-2,CASRADSNTEAFF
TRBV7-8,CASSLGTGGIGTEAFF
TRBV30,CAWSKYREANYGYTF
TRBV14,CASSPGQGSILAPLHF
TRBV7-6,CASSLQNTEAFF
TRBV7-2,CASSAGDRGSIAKNIQYF
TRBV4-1,CASSPGTGNEKLFF
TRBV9,CASSVDRGLNYGYTF
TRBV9,CASSVARGYGYTF
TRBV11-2,CASSLDRAGGYGYTF
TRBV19,CATSGTLNTEAFF
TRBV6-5,CASSSDRGFGYEQYF
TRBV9,CASSWTGEETQYF
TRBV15,CATSITLNTEAFF
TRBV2,CASSPLNEQFF
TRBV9,CASSVQGGLHSPLHF
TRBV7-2,CASSLTQGTDTQYF
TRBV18,CASSPPSTGSVYGYTF
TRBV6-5,CASSSRQGRENTEAFF
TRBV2,CASSPMNTQETQYF
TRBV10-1,CASSQGRGTEAFF
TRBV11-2,CASSLDPDGLLAKNIQYF
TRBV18,CASSPPQRGAYTDTQYF
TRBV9,CASSVGPKGGYEQYF
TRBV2,CASSGQGYYGYTF
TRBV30,CAWSLQGPNEKLFF
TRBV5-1,CASSSTGNADTQYF